This paragraph covers one T cell receptor beta chain sequence. Antigen: not known. Trimming removed 3 bases at V and 6 bases at J, with 18 bases between. The CDR3 sequence is 16 residues long. Per germline, CDR1 MDHEN and CDR2 SYDVKM. Profiled with immunoSEQ multiplex PCR; TCRdb holds only in-frame clones, not every one. The repertoire consists of about 79,000 clones, with more than 85% occurring once and the leading ten covering more than 5.5%. This record belongs to a study of OX40 agonist ivuxolimab in advanced cancers. Background on the study: Across the patients, intravenous ivuxolimab was delivered every 2 weeks at 0.01 to 10 mg/kg. General study points: The CD4+ and CD8+ T cells in the blood had expanded clonally by week 6 at 0.1 to 3.0 mg/kg.

The sequencing here drew on CD4+ or CD8+ T cells sorted from blood, taken in a trial of the OX40 agonist ivuxolimab. V and J are TRBV28 and TRBJ1-5; D is perhaps TRBD1 (6 bases). The TCR comes from an adult with an advanced solid tumor such as melanoma, head and neck, liver or kidney cancer. The CDR3 region has the DNA TGTGCCAGCAGTTTTTCCACAGGGAGTATGAGTCAGCCCCAGCATTTT. Protein sequence: CASSFSTGSMSQPQHF.